Presented here are 23 T cell receptor beta chains from one specimen sequenced in a study of T cell responses to AZD1222 COVID-19 vaccine. Assay: immunoSEQ multiplex PCR; the TCRdb copy retains only in-frame clones and omits some. The sample lists tens of thousands of clones, more than 70% occurring once. The starting material was peripheral blood, obtained on day 0 of AZD1222 vaccination. The receptors stem from an adult in good health.

The gene calls are TRBV11-2 and TRBJ2-4; D may be TRBD1 or TRBD2 (6 bases each). Germline-derived CDR1 and CDR2 are SGHAT and FQNNGV. The CDR3 has 18 amino acids. The germline V and J ends were trimmed by 5 bases and 1 base, with 21 bases remaining between them. The CDR3 protein is CASSPSMGGAGAKNIQYF. CDR3 bases: TGTGCCAGCAGCCCCAGCATGGGGGGCGCTGGGGCCAAAAACATTCAGTACTTC.

The rearrangement joins TRBV9 to TRBJ2-1, with TRBD2 as a possible D gene (6 bases). There are 15 residues in the CDR3. V lost 4 bases, J lost 3 bases, and 14 bases lay in between. Per the germline V gene, CDR1 is SGDLS and CDR2 is YYNGEE. The CDR3 DNA reads TGTGCCAGCAGCCCCCTCGGGAGCAACTACAATGAGCAGTTCTTC. Translation: CASSPLGSNYNEQFF.

The V gene is TRBV6-2 or TRBV6-3, the J gene TRBJ2-1; D is ambiguous. The CDR3 consists of 12 residues. CDR1 is MNHEY, CDR2 SVGEGT, per germline. The V gene lost 4 bases and the J gene lost 8 bases, with 9 bases spanning the gap. In DNA form, the CDR3 reads TGTGCCAGCAGTTCGGCCCCGCATGAGCAGTTCTTC. This gives the protein CASSSAPHEQFF.

This clone occurred a few times. The chain links TRBV12-3 or TRBV12-4 to TRBJ1-1; tentatively, D is TRBD1 (6 bases). Trimming removed 3 bases from V and 7 bases from J, with 12 bases in between. CDR3 length: 13 amino acids. The CDR3 region has the DNA TGTGCCAGCAGTTTTGGAGGCAGGGGTGAAGCTTTCTTT. Its translation is CASSFGGRGEAFF.

The V call is TRBV27, the J call TRBJ2-6; a possible D gene is TRBD1 (5 bases). Germline loops: CDR1 MNHEY, CDR2 SMNVEV (reference sequence). The V and J ends lost 4 bases and 2 bases respectively, with 15 bases between them. The CDR3 covers 17 residues. The CDR3: CASSYFRASAGANVLTF. The CDR3 DNA reads TGTGCCAGCAGTTATTTCAGGGCGTCAGCTGGGGCCAACGTCCTGACTTTC. The full variable domain, its missing parts supplied by reference TRBV27 and TRBJ2-6, is EAQVTQNPRYLITVTGKKLTVTCSQNMNHEYMSWYRQDPGLGLRQIYYSMNVEVTDKGDVPEGYKVSRKEKRNFPLILESPSPNQTSLYFCASSYFRASAGANVLTFGAGSRLTVL.

The chain is built from TRBV30 and TRBJ1-6, with 7 bases matching TRBD1. Trimming cost V 0 bases and J 7 bases; bases outside gene matches: 12. CDR1 GTSNPN and CDR2 SVGIG come from the germline V gene (reference sequence). The CDR3 length is 17 residues. The CDR3 reads CAWSVVGGEYKNSPLHF. The CDR3, as DNA: TGTGCCTGGAGTGTGGTAGGGGGCGAGTATAAGAATTCACCCCTCCACTTT. Full variable domain (rest looked up from reference TRBV30 and TRBJ1-6): SQTIHQWPATLVQPVGSPLSLECTVEGTSNPNLYWYRQAAGRGLQLLFYSVGIGQISSEVPQNLSASRPQDRQFILSSKKLLLSDSGFYLCAWSVVGGEYKNSPLHFGNGTRLTVT.

The chain uses TRBV19 and TRBJ2-1; D is unresolved. The CDR3 length is 13 residues. The V gene lost 3 bases and the J gene lost 3 bases, with 6 bases spanning the gap. Per the germline V gene, CDR1 is LNHDA and CDR2 is SQIVND (reference sequence). CDR3 nucleotides: TGTGCCAGTAGTATTGTAATCTACAATGAGCAGTTCTTC. It specifies CASSIVIYNEQFF.

This chain uses TRBV11-3 with TRBJ2-5, with unresolved D. V dropped 0 bases and J dropped 10 bases, with 12 bases sitting between them. The germline V gene encodes CDR1 SGHNT and CDR2 YENEEA. This CDR3 spans 13 amino acids. CDR3 nucleotides: TGTGCCAGCAGCTTAGACCCCGTAGCCCACCAGTACTTC. Translation gives CASSLDPVAHQYF.

The chain couples TRBV2 to TRBJ1-1; perhaps TRBD1 as D (5 bases). The CDR3 loop spans 16 amino acids. Looked up from germline, CDR1 is SNHLY and CDR2 is FYNNEI. Trimming pared 5 bases from V and 5 bases from J, leaving 21 bases between. The CDR3 here is CASSSGSRVVGTEAFF. The CDR3 DNA sequence: TGTGCCAGCAGTTCCGGATCCAGGGTGGTTGGAACTGAAGCTTTCTTT.

This chain connects TRBV6-5 to TRBJ2-1, with D unclear. The length of the CDR3 is 16 residues. The germline gives CDR1 MNHEY, CDR2 SVGAGI. V dropped 4 bases and J dropped 10 bases, with 23 bases sitting between them. The CDR3 spells CASSSLGTEHPGEQFF. The CDR3 nucleotides read TGTGCCAGCAGTTCCCTAGGTACCGAACACCCAGGCGAGCAGTTCTTC.

The V and J genes are TRBV27 and TRBJ2-3, with D possibly TRBD2 on 5 matching bases. Germline V CDR1 and CDR2: MNHEY, SMNVEV (reference sequence). This CDR3 spans 17 amino acids. Trimming stripped 6 bases from V and 7 bases from J, with 26 bases between. CDR3 nucleotides: TGTGCCAGCAGCCCGAAAACCACTAGTACGTATACACATACGCAGTATTTT. Translating it yields CASSPKTTSTYTHTQYF.

The CDR3 coding sequence is TGTGCCAGCAGGGAAATCGGACTCGGCGCGGCATATGGCTACACCTTC. This gives the protein CASREIGLGAAYGYTF. The chain joins TRBV5-5 to TRBJ1-2; unclear D gene. This CDR3 has 16 residues. CDR1 and CDR2 from the germline V gene are SGHKS and YYEKEE (reference sequence). Trimming shortened V by 5 bases and J by 5 bases, and 22 bases separated the two germline ends.

The rearrangement links TRBV7-9 to TRBJ1-1; no firm D call. The CDR3 totals 16 residues. In germline, CDR1 is SEHNR, CDR2 FQNEAQ (reference sequence). The V and J ends lost 1 base and 6 bases respectively, with 18 bases between them. As DNA, the CDR3 is TGTGCCAGCAGCTTAGTCGTGACCCCGGGAGGGCCTGAAGCTTTCTTT. Protein product: CASSLVVTPGGPEAFF.

V usage is TRBV10-2 and J usage is TRBJ2-7; weak D call: TRBD2 (7 bases). CDR1 is WSHSY, CDR2 SAAADI, per germline. Trimming shortened V by 2 bases and J by 1 base, and 12 bases separated the two germline ends. The CDR3 totals 15 residues. The CDR3 DNA follows: TGCGCCAGCAGTGAGGCGGGGAGGGGGTCCTACGAGCAGTACTTC. It encodes CASSEAGRGSYEQYF.

This chain links TRBV10-3 with TRBJ1-1; D unresolved. Trimming left V 3 bases short and J 6 bases short, with 17 bases between. The CDR3 consists of 15 residues. Germline V gene sequence: CDR1 ENHRY, CDR2 SYGVKD. CDR3 sequence reads: CAISDSRTSLAEAFF. CDR3 sequence (DNA): TGTGCCATCAGTGATTCGCGGACCTCTCTGGCTGAAGCTTTCTTT.

The V call is TRBV28, the J call TRBJ2-1; D may correspond to TRBD1 or TRBD2 (6 bases each). The CDR3 sequence is 13 residues long. The germline gives CDR1 MDHEN, CDR2 SYDVKM. V was clipped by 5 bases and J by 8 bases, with 13 bases between them. CDR3: CASSGGWRDEQFF. CDR3 DNA: TGTGCCAGCAGTGGGGGCTGGAGGGATGAGCAGTTCTTC.

The J gene is TRBJ2-1, the V gene TRBV5-6, with 8 bases matching TRBD1. There are 16 residues in the CDR3. The ends lost 0 bases at V and 2 bases at J; junction bases unmatched: 4. The germline gives CDR1 SGHDT, CDR2 YYEEEE. The CDR3 protein is CASSLGGTGPYNEQFF. The CDR3 nucleotides are TGTGCCAGCAGCTTGGGTGGGACAGGCCCCTACAATGAGCAGTTCTTC.

V and J are TRBV7-2 and TRBJ1-1; D remains ambiguous. This CDR3 is 12 amino acids long. V lost 4 bases and J 7 bases, leaving 10 bases between the germline ends. Germline CDR1 is SGHTA and CDR2 is FQGNSA. The CDR3 DNA sequence: TGTGCCAGCAGCTCCACCGGCGGTGAAGCTTTCTTT. It codes for CASSSTGGEAFF.

This clone was seen a few times. V and J are TRBV7-9 and TRBJ2-2; 7 nucleotides line up with TRBD1. This CDR3 comprises 16 residues. Trimming cost V 4 bases and J 6 bases; bases outside gene matches: 11. Germline-derived CDR1 and CDR2 are SEHNR and FQNEAQ (reference sequence). CDR3 in DNA: TGTGCCAGCAGCTCGCCCCTTCGGGACAGATCCGGGGAGCTGTTTTTT. Encoded protein: CASSSPLRDRSGELFF.

Here the CDR3 reads CASSRGDRGSEKLFF. The CDR3, as DNA: TGTGCCAGCAGCCGCGGTGACAGGGGAAGTGAAAAACTGTTTTTT. The rearrangement uses TRBV3-1 (or the pseudogene TRBV3-2) and TRBJ1-4, with 8 bases matching TRBD1. The germline gives CDR1 LGHDT, CDR2 YNNKEL (reference sequence). The CDR3 totals 15 residues. V was clipped by 4 bases and J by 7 bases; unmatched bases: 8.

The V gene is TRBV4-1, the J gene TRBJ2-7, with 10 bases identical to TRBD1. Germline V CDR1 and CDR2: MGHRA, YSYEKL. The CDR3 is made up of 17 amino acids. Trimming at V came to 3 bases and at J to 4 bases, leaving 12 bases not matched to a gene. The CDR3 DNA reads as TGCGCCAGCAGCCATCTGAGACAGGGGGCTTCTTGGTACGAGCAGTACTTC. It codes for CASSHLRQGASWYEQYF.

The genes are TRBV20-1 and TRBJ2-5; maybe TRBD2 (6 bases). The CDR3 length is 13 residues. Germline lookup yields CDR1 DFQATT and CDR2 SNEGSKA (reference sequence). The ends were cut back, 3 bases at V and 4 bases at J, with 12 bases in the middle. The CDR3 here is CSASGLGGETQYF. In DNA form, the CDR3 reads TGCAGTGCTAGTGGACTGGGGGGAGAGACCCAGTACTTC.

The chain employs TRBV7-9 and TRBJ1-2; D is ambiguous. Germline V gene data show CDR1 as SEHNR and CDR2 as FQNEAQ (reference sequence). V lost 6 bases and J lost 4, with 21 bases in between. There are 16 residues in the CDR3. The CDR3 here is CASRPSTGPQIYGYTF. CDR3 sequence (DNA): TGTGCCAGCAGACCCTCCACTGGCCCCCAGATCTATGGCTACACCTTC. Complete variable domain (other parts from reference TRBV7-9 and TRBJ1-2): DTGVSQNPRHKITKRGQNVTFRCDPISEHNRLYWYRQTLGQGPEFLTYFQNEAQLEKSRLLSDRFSAERPKGSFSTLEIQRTEQGDSAMYLCASRPSTGPQIYGYTFGSGTRLTVV.